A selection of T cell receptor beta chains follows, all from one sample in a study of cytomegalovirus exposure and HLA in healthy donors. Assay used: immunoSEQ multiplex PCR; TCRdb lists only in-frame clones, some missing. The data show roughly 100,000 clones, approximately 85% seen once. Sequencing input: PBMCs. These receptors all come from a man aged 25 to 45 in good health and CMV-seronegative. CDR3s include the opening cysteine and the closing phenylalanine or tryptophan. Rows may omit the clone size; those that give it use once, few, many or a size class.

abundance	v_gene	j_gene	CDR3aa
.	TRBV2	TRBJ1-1	CASSDIAANAEAFF
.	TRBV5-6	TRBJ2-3	CASSLGGLRRERTDTQYF
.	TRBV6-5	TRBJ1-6	CASRRQDNSPLHF
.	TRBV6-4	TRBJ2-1	CASREREVSYNEQFF
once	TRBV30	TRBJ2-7	CAWSALELEQYF
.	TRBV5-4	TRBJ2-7	CASSLDGKGVLSEQYF
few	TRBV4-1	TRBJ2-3	CASSQDAQGVAQYF
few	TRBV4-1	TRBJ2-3	CASSRWEGRAGAGTQYF
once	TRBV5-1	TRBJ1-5	CASSPAPIGEDSQPQHF
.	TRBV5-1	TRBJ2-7	CASSSTGEGPYEQYF
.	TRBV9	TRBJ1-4	CASSVGVWTEGEKLFF
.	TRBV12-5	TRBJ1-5	CASAPGHNSNQPQHF
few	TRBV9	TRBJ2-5	CASSVGRGSETQYF
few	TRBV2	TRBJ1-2	CASRVRGRPGYTF
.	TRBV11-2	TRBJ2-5	CASSSLREGGTQYF
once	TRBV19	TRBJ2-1	CASKLVGTGDNEQFF
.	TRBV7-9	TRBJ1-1	CASSLEALTGAEAFF
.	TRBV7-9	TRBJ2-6	CASSLEAGAGANVLTF
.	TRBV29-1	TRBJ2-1	CSAKTGSSYNEQFF
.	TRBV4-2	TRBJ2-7	CASSHPPGGLAETEQYF
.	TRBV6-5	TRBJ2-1	CASSYSGRATEQFF
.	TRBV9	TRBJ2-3	CASSVADLVKGAQDTQYF
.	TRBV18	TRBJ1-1	CASSGQANTEAFF
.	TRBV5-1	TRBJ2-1	CASSTGTHNEQFF
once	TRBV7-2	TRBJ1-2	CASSSKPGAQGYGYTF